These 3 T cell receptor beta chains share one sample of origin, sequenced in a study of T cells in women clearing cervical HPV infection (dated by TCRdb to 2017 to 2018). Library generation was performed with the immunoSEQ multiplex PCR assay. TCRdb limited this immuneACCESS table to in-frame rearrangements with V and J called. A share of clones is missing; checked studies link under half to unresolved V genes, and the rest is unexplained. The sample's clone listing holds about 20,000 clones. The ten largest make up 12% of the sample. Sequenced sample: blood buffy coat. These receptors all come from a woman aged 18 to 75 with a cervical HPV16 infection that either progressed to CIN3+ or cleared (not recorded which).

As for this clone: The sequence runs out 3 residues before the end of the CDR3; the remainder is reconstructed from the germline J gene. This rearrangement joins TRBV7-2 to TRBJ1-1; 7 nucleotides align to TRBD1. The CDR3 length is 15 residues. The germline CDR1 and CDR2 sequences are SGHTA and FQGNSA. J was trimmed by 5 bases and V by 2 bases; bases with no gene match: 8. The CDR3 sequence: CASSLSQGRGTEAFF. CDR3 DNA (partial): TGTGCCAGCAGCTTATCACAGGGCAGGGGGACTGAA.

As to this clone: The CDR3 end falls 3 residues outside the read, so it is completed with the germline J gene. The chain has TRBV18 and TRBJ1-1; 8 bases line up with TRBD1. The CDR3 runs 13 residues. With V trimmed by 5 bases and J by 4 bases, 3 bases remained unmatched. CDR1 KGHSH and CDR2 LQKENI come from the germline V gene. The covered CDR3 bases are TGTGCCAGCTCAACTGGACAGGGCACTGAA. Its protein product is CASSTGQGTE. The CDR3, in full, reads CASSTGQGTEAFF.

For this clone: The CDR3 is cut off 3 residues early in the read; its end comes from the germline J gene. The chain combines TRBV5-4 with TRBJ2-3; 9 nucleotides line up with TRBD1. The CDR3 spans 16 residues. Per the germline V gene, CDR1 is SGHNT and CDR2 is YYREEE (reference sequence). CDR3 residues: CASSLTSGGTGLSQYF. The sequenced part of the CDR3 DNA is TGTGCCAGCAGCTTGACCTCCGGTGGGACAGGGCTATCG.